This TCR beta chain was sequenced for a study of blood T cell repertoires in COVID-19. Data came from immunoSEQ multiplex PCR; TCRdb stores just in-frame clones and leaves some out. The table includes approximately 320,000 clones, roughly nine tenths detected once. The CDR3 has 13 residues. CDR1 and CDR2 (germline): LNHDA, SQIVND (reference sequence). The ends lost 10 bases at V and 4 bases at J; junction bases unmatched: 9. This sequence originates from a man between 60 and 70 years old who had recovered from COVID-19. The chain links TRBV19 to TRBJ1-1; 7 bases agree with TRBD1. The sequencing sample was made of PBMCs or T cells enriched from blood (not recorded which). CDR3: CATAYRGGTEAFF. In DNA form, the CDR3 reads TGTGCCACCGCCTACAGGGGAGGCACTGAAGCTTTCTTT.